The 23 T cell receptor beta chains below all came from one sample that was sequenced in a study of blood T cell repertoires in COVID-19. TCRdb's table, derived via immunoSEQ multiplex PCR, lists solely in-frame clones and lacks some. Among around 300,000 clones listed, 90% were seen once. The sequencing input was peripheral blood. Receptors were obtained from a woman in her 40s with acute or convalescent COVID-19.

The chain couples TRBV19 to TRBJ1-4; D is unresolved. Trimming took off 3 bases at V and 0 bases at J, with 8 bases between the two ends. The CDR3 loop spans 15 amino acids. Germline-derived CDR1 and CDR2 are LNHDA and SQIVND (reference sequence). For the CDR3, the DNA is TGTGCCAGTAGTATCGGGGAAACAACTAATGAAAAACTGTTTTTT. Its protein is CASSIGETTNEKLFF.

The genes are TRBV5-6 and TRBJ1-2; D is unclear. Germline values: CDR1 SGHDT, CDR2 YYEEEE. This CDR3 comprises 16 residues. Trimming shortened V by 4 bases and J by 0 bases, and 16 bases separated the two germline ends. The CDR3: CASSLVQTPANYGYTF. The CDR3 DNA is TGTGCCAGCAGCCTAGTCCAAACCCCCGCTAACTATGGCTACACCTTC.

The chain employs TRBV5-1 and TRBJ2-5, with a tentative D call TRBD1 (5 bases). The V gene lost 3 bases and the J gene lost 2 bases, with 8 bases spanning the gap. This CDR3 comprises 13 residues. The V gene's germline CDR1 is SGHRS and CDR2 YFSETQ. CDR3 in amino acids: CASSYPGQETQYF. The CDR3 bases are TGCGCCAGCAGCTACCCAGGGCAAGAGACCCAGTACTTC.

The chain employs TRBV7-8 and TRBJ2-1; maybe TRBD1 (6 bases). The CDR3 totals 15 residues. Germline V gives CDR1 SGHVS, CDR2 FQNEAQ. V lost 3 bases and J 0 bases, leaving 9 bases between the germline ends. CDR3 coding DNA: TGTGCCAGCAGCTTTACAGGGAGCTCCTACAATGAGCAGTTCTTC. It encodes CASSFTGSSYNEQFF. Drawing the rest from reference TRBV7-8 and TRBJ2-1, the complete variable domain is GAGVSQSPRYKVAKRGQDVALRCDPISGHVSLFWYQQALGQGPEFLTYFQNEAQLDKSGLPSDRFFAERPEGSVSTLKIQRTQQEDSAVYLCASSFTGSSYNEQFFGPGTRLTVL.

V gene TRBV3-1 (or the pseudogene TRBV3-2) combines with J gene TRBJ1-2; 7 bases fit TRBD1. The CDR3 sequence is 15 residues long. CDR1 and CDR2 (germline): LGHDT, YNNKEL (reference sequence). Trimming cost V 4 bases and J 0 bases; bases outside gene matches: 5. In nucleotides, the CDR3 is TGTGCCAGCAGCCGCACGACAGGGCCTAACTATGGCTACACCTTC. Encoded protein: CASSRTTGPNYGYTF.

This clone occurred a few times. The chain has TRBV5-6 and TRBJ1-6; possible D gene TRBD1, 6 bases. Germline CDR1 is SGHDT and CDR2 is YYEEEE. The CDR3 runs 15 residues. V gave up 7 bases and J gave up 5 bases, with 16 bases separating them. CDR3 sequence (DNA): TGTGCCAGCGGCATCAGGGGTCTTAATAATTCACCCCTCCACTTT. Amino acid sequence: CASGIRGLNNSPLHF.

The J gene is TRBJ2-5, the V gene TRBV5-1; 10 bases line up with TRBD1. J gave up 5 bases and V 2 bases, and 6 bases lay outside the gene matches. The CDR3 runs to 15 residues. From germline, CDR1 is SGHRS and CDR2 YFSETQ. The CDR3 bases are TGCGCCAGCAGCTTCGGACAGGGGGGTAGTGAGACCCAGTACTTC. Its translation: CASSFGQGGSETQYF.

The chain has TRBV19 and TRBJ1-5; a possible D gene is TRBD1 (6 bases). Germline V lookup: CDR1 LNHDA, CDR2 SQIVND (reference sequence). The CDR3 consists of 17 residues. Trimming removed 3 bases at V and 0 bases at J, with 15 bases between. The CDR3 bases are TGTGCCAGTAGTATGAGGGGGATCATTGATAGCAATCAGCCCCAGCATTTT. This encodes CASSMRGIIDSNQPQHF.

The J gene is TRBJ2-2, the V gene TRBV6-5; 7 nucleotides align to TRBD2. This CDR3 is 14 amino acids long. V lost 7 bases, J lost 5 bases, and 7 bases stayed unmatched. CDR1 is MNHEY, CDR2 SVGAGI, per germline. The CDR3 loop reads CASKKRGLTGELFF. In nucleotides, the CDR3 is TGTGCCAGCAAGAAGCGGGGTCTAACCGGGGAGCTGTTTTTT.

Remarks on this clone: Additional DNA sequences in this sample encode the identical CDR3. The chain links TRBV12-3 or TRBV12-4 to TRBJ1-1; D gene ambiguous. The CDR3 loop spans 13 amino acids. With 3 bases removed from V and 3 bases from J, the gap between germline ends came to 8 bases. The CDR3 reads CASSLTRDTEAFF. The CDR3 DNA reads as TGTGCCAGCAGTTTGACGAGGGACACTGAAGCTTTCTTT.

V and J are TRBV6-5 and TRBJ1-2; possible D gene TRBD1, 5 bases. The germline V gene has CDR1 MNHEY and CDR2 SVGAGI. Trimming took off 0 bases at V and 4 bases at J, with 15 bases between the two ends. This CDR3 is 16 amino acids long. As DNA, the CDR3 is TGTGCCAGCAGTTACTCATTCCAGGGTGCGGCCTATGGCTACACCTTC. Residues: CASSYSFQGAAYGYTF.

The rearrangement links TRBV20-1 to TRBJ1-2; perhaps TRBD1 as D (5 bases). V was cut by 3 bases and J by 2 bases, with 13 bases left in between. Germline assignment: CDR1 DFQATT and CDR2 SNEGSKA (reference sequence). The CDR3 is made up of 14 amino acids. For the CDR3, the DNA is TGCAGTGCTAGTGGAGGGACTTCCAACTATGGCTACACCTTC. Translation gives CSASGGTSNYGYTF.

A single count supports this clone. The J gene is TRBJ1-1, the V gene TRBV10-3, with TRBD1 identical over 7 bases. The CDR3 has 13 amino acids. Trimming took 7 bases from V and 1 from J; bases not matched to a gene: 3. Germline loops: CDR1 ENHRY, CDR2 SYGVKD. Here the CDR3 reads CAIKSGGNTEAFF. In nucleotides, the CDR3 is TGTGCCATCAAGTCAGGGGGGAACACTGAAGCTTTCTTT.

The chain combines TRBV5-4 with TRBJ2-6; 8 nucleotides match TRBD1. J was trimmed by 4 bases and V by 2 bases; bases with no gene match: 8. This CDR3 spans 17 amino acids. Germline CDR1 reads SGHNT; CDR2 reads YYREEE (reference sequence). CDR3 in amino acids: CASSLWQGASGANVLTF. The CDR3 region has the DNA TGTGCCAGCAGCTTATGGCAGGGGGCGTCCGGGGCCAACGTCCTGACTTTC.

V and J are TRBV3-1 (or the pseudogene TRBV3-2) and TRBJ2-1; 9 positions match TRBD1. Per germline, CDR1 LGHDT and CDR2 YNNKEL (reference sequence). The CDR3 loop spans 13 amino acids. Losses at the gene ends were 5 bases for V and 10 bases for J; bases not matched to a gene: 6. The CDR3 loop reads CASSRGQGNEQFF. DNA of the CDR3: TGTGCCAGCAGCAGGGGACAGGGCAACGAGCAGTTCTTC.

V and J are TRBV6-5 and TRBJ2-5, with 10 nucleotides matching TRBD2. This CDR3 contains 15 residues. The junction had 1 base not matched to a gene; V was cut back by 2 bases and J by 1 base. Germline CDR1 is MNHEY and CDR2 is SVGAGI. The CDR3 sequence: CASSYLAGAQETQYF. The CDR3 region has the DNA TGTGCCAGCAGTTACCTAGCGGGGGCCCAAGAGACCCAGTACTTC.

V is TRBV3-1 (or the pseudogene TRBV3-2) and J is TRBJ2-5, with TRBD1 as a possible D gene (6 bases). Germline V gene sequence: CDR1 LGHDT, CDR2 YNNKEL (reference sequence). V was cut by 0 bases and J by 5 bases, with 16 bases left in between. The CDR3 contains 16 residues. CDR3 residues: CASSQDRDNPTETQYF. The CDR3 DNA sequence: TGTGCCAGCAGCCAAGACCGGGACAACCCTACGGAGACCCAGTACTTC.

Regarding this clone: The sample holds other DNA sequences that translate to the same CDR3. This chain joins TRBV2 and TRBJ1-5; 8 bases are a match to TRBD1. CDR3 size: 14 residues. The germline gives CDR1 SNHLY, CDR2 FYNNEI. The ends lost 7 bases at V and 4 bases at J; junction bases unmatched: 6. The DNA of the CDR3 is TGTGCCAGCAAAGGACAGGGTGGAAATCAGCCCCAGCATTTT. Translating it yields CASKGQGGNQPQHF.

This clone was detected once. This CDR3 is CASSRVAGDTEAFF. CDR3 DNA sequence: TGTGCCAGCAGCCGAGTCGCGGGGGACACTGAAGCTTTCTTT. The chain combines TRBV3-1 (or the pseudogene TRBV3-2) with TRBJ1-1, with D perhaps matching TRBD1 (5 bases). The CDR3 loop spans 14 amino acids. The V and J ends lost 4 bases and 3 bases respectively, with 12 bases between them. CDR1 is LGHDT, CDR2 YNNKEL, per germline (reference sequence).

Note on this clone: The sample contains more than one DNA sequence encoding this CDR3. The chain carries TRBV11-2 and TRBJ1-2, with 7 bases identical to TRBD1. The ends lost 1 base at V and 4 bases at J; junction bases unmatched: 3. Germline V gene sequence: CDR1 SGHAT, CDR2 FQNNGV. CDR3 size: 14 residues. Here the CDR3 reads CASSLGTGAYGYTF. CDR3 bases: TGTGCCAGCAGCTTAGGAACAGGGGCCTATGGCTACACCTTC.

The rearrangement uses TRBV10-1 and TRBJ1-4; weak D call: TRBD1 (5 bases). The CDR3 loop spans 16 amino acids. Germline V gene lookup returns CDR1 WNHNN and CDR2 SYGVQD (reference sequence). V gave up 5 bases and J gave up 7 bases, with 20 bases separating them. CDR3 bases: TGCGCCAGCAGTCTCGGACAACCACTGAAGGGTGAAAAACTGTTTTTT. Protein: CASSLGQPLKGEKLFF.

The CDR3 loop reads CASSFYSGVRETQYF. DNA of the CDR3: TGTGCCAGCAGCTTTTATTCCGGAGTAAGAGAGACCCAGTACTTC. The gene calls are TRBV7-9 and TRBJ2-5; D remains unclear. In germline, CDR1 is SEHNR, CDR2 FQNEAQ (reference sequence). V lost 3 bases, J lost 4 bases, and 15 bases lay in between. The length of the CDR3 is 15 residues.

This clone is a singleton in its sample. This chain uses TRBV11-1 with TRBJ1-3; TRBD1 might be the D (5 bases). V lost 5 bases and J lost 1, with 15 bases in between. Germline loops: CDR1 SGHAT, CDR2 FQDESV (reference sequence). The CDR3 is 16 residues long. CDR3 DNA sequence: TGTGCCAGCAGCAAGCGCATGGGGCCATCTGGAAACACCATATATTTT. Translated, it gives CASSKRMGPSGNTIYF.